In this sample, the clone carrying this TCR beta chain turned up a few times. Its antigen is currently unknown. These data come from a study of CD4+ T cells in melanoma. Study-wide results and caveats: CD8+ T cell, macrophage and B cell function reportedly correlated with neoantigen-specific CD4+ T cells. In melanoma, neoantigen-specific CD4+ T cells reportedly differed in differentiation state.

Sequencing was performed with immunoSEQ multiplex PCR; in TCRdb, only in-frame clones are kept and a portion is missing. The sample shows about 8,900 clones, approximately 71% of them seen only once. Germline values: CDR1 SNHLY, CDR2 FYNNEI. There are 16 residues in the CDR3. Trimming cost V 6 bases and J 1 base, with 16 bases left between them. Sequences were obtained from cells from a culture (not recorded whether cultured in vitro). The receptor was derived from a human donor with melanoma. The chain couples TRBV2 to TRBJ1-3, with a weak D call TRBD1 (5 bases). The CDR3 reads CASSFRGPLSGNTIYF. The CDR3 DNA follows: TGTGCCAGCAGCTTTAGGGGTCCCCTATCTGGAAACACCATATATTTT.